The rows below give T cell receptor beta chains drawn from one sample of a study of shared clonotypes between healthy human individuals. Produced via immunoSEQ multiplex PCR; TCRdb's table is partial and in-frame only. The table has about 2.1 million clones, just over 90% seen once. Source material: naive CD8+ T cells from PBMCs. Receptors originate from a man aged 18 to 35 in good health. Some clones in this sample may be carry-over from other donors' samples. Both conserved end residues are part of each CDR3. The D gene is left open where the match is weak. Clone size is stated in some rows and not others, as once, few, many or a class when expanded.

v_call	j_call	clone_size	d_call	cdr3_nt	cdr3_aa
TRBV29-1	TRBJ2-7	NA	TRBD2	TGCAGCGTTTCCGACGCCGGACTAGCGGGAGGCTCCTACGAGCAGTACTTC	CSVSDAGLAGGSYEQYF
TRBV27	TRBJ1-1	NA	NA	TGTGCCAGCAACGACCGGGGAGCAGGGAACACTGAAGCTTTCTTT	CASNDRGAGNTEAFF
TRBV25-1	TRBJ2-1	NA	TRBD2	TGTGCCAGCAGTGGACTAGCGGGAGCTCTCTACAATGAGCAGTTCTTC	CASSGLAGALYNEQFF
TRBV27	TRBJ2-3	NA	NA	TGTGCCAGCAGTCAAGCTACCCCCACAGATACGCAGTATTTT	CASSQATPTDTQYF
TRBV9	TRBJ1-1	NA	NA	TGTGCCAGCAGCGAGAACCTTGGGGACACTGAAGCTTTCTTT	CASSENLGDTEAFF
TRBV15	TRBJ1-5	NA	TRBD1	TGTGCCACAAGACAGGGCACTCAGCCCCAGCATTTT	CATRQGTQPQHF
TRBV27	TRBJ2-7	NA	NA	TGTGCCAGCAGTCTCGGGTCAGGGGCGGGCTACGAGCAGTACTTC	CASSLGSGAGYEQYF
TRBV9	TRBJ2-5	once	TRBD2	TGTGCCAGCAGCGCTGTAGCGGGAGACCCGGGGACCCAGTACTTC	CASSAVAGDPGTQYF
TRBV19	TRBJ1-1	NA	TRBD1	TGTGCCAGTAGTATGAGCCCGGACAGGATGAACACTGAAGCTTTCTTT	CASSMSPDRMNTEAFF
TRBV11-3	TRBJ2-1	NA	TRBD2	TGTGCCAGCAGCTTAGGAGTAGCGGGAGGGCCGTTCGGTGAGCAGTTCTTC	CASSLGVAGGPFGEQFF
TRBV9	TRBJ1-2	NA	NA	TGTGCCAGCAGCGACAGGAGTACCTATGGCTACACCTTC	CASSDRSTYGYTF
TRBV6-1	TRBJ2-1	NA	TRBD2	TGTGCCAGCAGTGAATTTGCGCTAGCGGGAGTCCATGAGCAGTTCTTC	CASSEFALAGVHEQFF
TRBV10-1	TRBJ2-1	once	TRBD2	TGCGCCAGCAGTGATAGGACTAGCGGGAGTCGTAAGTTCTTC	CASSDRTSGSRKFF
TRBV9	TRBJ1-2	NA	NA	TGTGCCAGCAGCGTCGGCTCGGGGGCAGCCCCTGGCTACACCTTC	CASSVGSGAAPGYTF
TRBV5-6	TRBJ1-1	NA	NA	TGTGCCAGCAGCTTGGACAACGGGAACACTGAAGCTTTCTTT	CASSLDNGNTEAFF
TRBV27	TRBJ2-4	NA	TRBD1	TGTGCCAGCAGTTCCCCGGGACAGGGAGGAGGCAACATTCAGTACTTC	CASSSPGQGGGNIQYF
TRBV11-2	TRBJ2-6	NA	NA	TGTGCCAGCAGCTTAGCCCCCTCTGGGGCCAACGTCCTGACTTTC	CASSLAPSGANVLTF
TRBV28	TRBJ2-7	NA	NA	TGTGCCAGCAGTTTAGGAGGCGGGGAGCAGTACTTC	CASSLGGGEQYF
TRBV19	TRBJ1-1	few	NA	TGTGCCAGTAGTAATTTCGGCCATCAGCTTGAAGCTTTCTTT	CASSNFGHQLEAFF
TRBV7-9	TRBJ1-4	NA	NA	TGTGCCAGCAGCTTAGTTGGAGTGATTTATGAAAAACTGTTTTTT	CASSLVGVIYEKLFF
TRBV2	TRBJ2-6	NA	NA	TGTGCCAGCGTATCAGGTCCCTCTGGGGCCAACGTCCTGACTTTC	CASVSGPSGANVLTF
TRBV29-1	TRBJ1-1	NA	NA	TGCAGCGCCAGAGGGGGCACTGAAGCTTTCTTT	CSARGGTEAFF
TRBV27	TRBJ1-5	NA	NA	TGTGCCAGCCGTTCCGGCGTGGGGCCTAGCAATCAGCCCCAGCATTTT	CASRSGVGPSNQPQHF
TRBV7-8	TRBJ1-2	NA	NA	TGTGCCAGCAGCTTAGCGCGTCGACAGGCGGATGGCTACACCTTC	CASSLARRQADGYTF
TRBV28	TRBJ2-7	once	NA	TGTGCCAGCAGTTTGTTAGGGAATCGCTACGAGCAGTACTTC	CASSLLGNRYEQYF
TRBV5-1	TRBJ1-1	NA	NA	TGCGCCAGCAGCTTCAAGACAGGAGGGGAAGCTTTCTTT	CASSFKTGGEAFF
TRBV9	TRBJ2-7	NA	TRBD2	TGTGCCAGCAGCGGACCTCAAGCGGGAGCGACCTCCTACGAGCAGTACTTC	CASSGPQAGATSYEQYF
TRBV5-6	TRBJ2-3	NA	NA	TGTGCCAGCAGCTTGAGAGCGCCCACAGATACGCAGTATTTT	CASSLRAPTDTQYF
TRBV10-3	TRBJ2-7	NA	TRBD1	TGTGCCACCTCCCAACAGGGGGATCTCTACGAGCAGTACTTC	CATSQQGDLYEQYF
TRBV27	TRBJ1-5	NA	NA	TGTGCCAGCAGTTCCCCCTTTATGGATCAGCCCCAGCATTTT	CASSSPFMDQPQHF
TRBV28	TRBJ2-2	NA	NA	TGTGCCAGCGAGCGGATATTGAACACCGGGGAGCTGTTTTTT	CASERILNTGELFF
TRBV30	TRBJ2-7	NA	NA	TGTGCCTGGAGTGTACGCGGGTTCCATCTTTCCTACGAGCAGTACTTC	CAWSVRGFHLSYEQYF
TRBV28	TRBJ2-1	once	NA	TGTGCCATTACCCGAGGGGTGAGCTCCTACAATGAGCAGTTCTTC	CAITRGVSSYNEQFF
TRBV28	TRBJ2-7	NA	TRBD2	TGTGCCAGCAGCCTAGGGAGGGGCACTTTGTACTTC	CASSLGRGTLYF
TRBV5-6	TRBJ2-3	NA	TRBD2	TGTGCCAGCAGCCGGAATCTAGCGGGGACCACAGATACGCAGTATTTT	CASSRNLAGTTDTQYF
TRBV30	TRBJ1-1	few	NA	TGTGCCTGGAGTGTGATGGGCACTGAAGCTTTCTTT	CAWSVMGTEAFF
TRBV18	TRBJ2-1	NA	NA	TGTGCCAGCCGGGGACTTAACGATGAGCAGTTCTTC	CASRGLNDEQFF